Below, 27 T cell receptor beta chains from the same sample are listed, as sequenced in a study of regulatory T cells in long-lasting Graves disease. HTBI primers from iRepertoire and Arm-PCR of CDR3 regions yielded the TCR beta libraries. TCRdb called the multiplex PCR reads again in MiXCR, with one record for every CDR3 protein. Counted here are a few hundred thousand distinct CDR3 sequences, around 19% occurring once; the ten biggest clones make up less than 15%. The time point is: newly diagnosed GD, antithyroid drugs for less than 3 months. Preparation of the TCR library used RNA extracted from PBMCs. The same data also contributed to another study, on T cells in Graves' hyperthyroidism and ophthalmopathy.

Material: peripheral blood mononuclear cells (PBMCs), obtained at new diagnosis, from a patient treated with antithyroid drugs. These receptors originate from a woman between 25 and 40 years old with Graves disease.

The chain recombines TRBV7-3 with TRBJ2-7; 8 nucleotides agree with TRBD1. The CDR3 covers 13 residues. J was trimmed by 6 bases and V by 4 bases; bases with no gene match: 5. Per germline, CDR1 SGHTA and CDR2 FQGTGA. The CDR3 protein is CASSWTGKGEQYF. The DNA for the CDR3 is TGTGCCAGCAGCTGGACAGGGAAGGGCGAGCAGTACTTC.

Regarding this clonotype: A read error likely explains this, since a far larger clone differs by one base. This rearrangement joins TRBV12-3 or TRBV12-4 to TRBJ2-4; D not resolved. CDR3 length: 14 residues. The CDR3 here is CASSLAARPNIQYF. The DNA of the CDR3 is TGTGCCAGCAGCTTAGCAGCCAGACCCAACATTCAGTACTTC.

Comments on this clonotype: Being one base from a much bigger clone, this may be a read error. The chain is built from TRBV5-1 and TRBJ2-3; D may be TRBD1 or TRBD2 (6 bases each). Germline loops: CDR1 SGHRS, CDR2 YFSETQ. With 0 bases removed from V and 2 bases from J, the gap between germline ends came to 16 bases. The CDR3 consists of 17 residues. In DNA, the CDR3 is TGCGCCAGCAGCTTGGTGGAGGCCCGGGGGCCCACAGATACGCAGTATTTT. This gives the protein CASSLVEARGPTDTQYF.

This clonotype came up many times. The chain carries TRBV5-8 and TRBJ2-3; tentatively, D is TRBD1 (6 bases). This CDR3 comprises 16 residues. CDR1 and CDR2 (germline): SGHTS, YDEGEE. Trimming stripped 6 bases from V and 1 base from J, with 18 bases between. As DNA, the CDR3 is TGTGCCAGCAACTGGGGGTCAGGGGTTGGCACAGATACGCAGTATTTT. This codes for CASNWGSGVGTDTQYF.

This clonotype was seen at least ten times. This rearrangement joins TRBV20-1 to TRBJ2-1; the D is unclear. CDR3 length: 14 residues. Deletions cut 3 bases from V and 0 bases from J, with 9 bases between. Per germline, CDR1 DFQATT and CDR2 SNEGSKA (reference sequence). This CDR3 reads CSARDGSSYNEQFF. The CDR3 DNA sequence: TGCAGTGCTAGGGACGGAAGCTCCTACAATGAGCAGTTCTTC.

In this sample, this clonotype turned up many times. V is TRBV6-1 and J is TRBJ2-1; TRBD1 matches at 9 bases. The length of the CDR3 is 15 residues. Germline assignment: CDR1 MNHNS and CDR2 SASEGT. The ends lost 6 bases at V and 6 bases at J; junction bases unmatched: 9. The CDR3 nucleotides are TGTGCCAGCAGGGAAACAGGGGGCGCGGCCAATGAGCAGTTCTTC. It is translated as CASRETGGAANEQFF.

A few counts support this clonotype. This chain joins TRBV19 and TRBJ2-7; perhaps TRBD1 as D (5 bases). The CDR3 totals 12 residues. V was trimmed by 4 bases and J by 2 bases, leaving 6 bases between them. From germline, CDR1 is LNHDA and CDR2 SQIVND (reference sequence). The CDR3 sequence: CASSKTAYEQYF. Here the CDR3 DNA reads TGTGCCAGTAGTAAGACAGCCTACGAGCAGTACTTC.

The table lists this clonotype with many counts. J is TRBJ2-1 and V is TRBV12-3 or TRBV12-4; D possibly uses TRBD1 or TRBD2 (5 bases each). The CDR3 has 16 amino acids. V was trimmed by 6 bases and J by 0 bases, leaving 15 bases between them. CDR3 coding DNA: TGTGCCAGCAGCCGGTTTTGGGGGAGCTCCTACAATGAGCAGTTCTTC. As protein: CASSRFWGSSYNEQFF.

The chain links TRBV29-1 to TRBJ2-7; possible D gene TRBD1, 5 bases. Germline V gene data show CDR1 as SQVTM and CDR2 as ANQGSEA. This CDR3 spans 14 amino acids. V dropped 2 bases and J dropped 1 base, with 12 bases sitting between them. The CDR3: CSVEWAGQSYEQYF. CDR3 bases: TGCAGCGTTGAATGGGCAGGGCAGTCCTACGAGCAGTACTTC.

This clonotype was counted ten times or more. The J gene is TRBJ1-2, the V gene TRBV2, with TRBD1 as a possible D gene (5 bases). The germline gives CDR1 SNHLY, CDR2 FYNNEI. V was pared by 1 base and J by 5 bases, with 14 bases between. The CDR3 loop spans 15 amino acids. The CDR3 sequence: CASSEVSQGGYGYTF. The CDR3 nucleotides are TGTGCCAGCAGTGAAGTGTCTCAGGGCGGGTATGGCTACACCTTC.

This clonotype appeared many times. The CDR3 here is CASTRAGVRGNTIYF. CDR3 bases: TGTGCCAGCACCCGGGCCGGGGTGCGTGGAAACACCATATATTTT. The V and J genes are TRBV28 and TRBJ1-3; no clear D. Trimming took off 7 bases at V and 3 bases at J, with 16 bases between the two ends. CDR1 is MDHEN, CDR2 SYDVKM, per germline. The CDR3 has 15 residues.

This rearrangement joins TRBV7-9 to TRBJ2-1, with TRBD2 matching over 13 bases. Germline V gene data show CDR1 as SEHNR and CDR2 as FQNEAQ (reference sequence). The CDR3 consists of 15 residues. With V trimmed by 4 bases and J by 8 bases, 5 bases remained unmatched. The CDR3 sequence: CASSSLAGGPYEQFF. The CDR3, as DNA: TGTGCCAGCAGCTCACTAGCGGGGGGGCCTTATGAGCAGTTCTTC.

This clonotype was seen a handful of times. The gene calls are TRBV20-1 and TRBJ2-6, with TRBD2 as a possible D gene (6 bases). CDR3 size: 16 residues. V was pared by 5 bases and J by 0 bases, with 14 bases between. Germline V gene sequence: CDR1 DFQATT, CDR2 SNEGSKA (reference sequence). The CDR3 nucleotides read TGCAGTGCTCCCCTGGGAGGCTTCTCTGGGGCCAACGTCCTGACTTTC. This codes for CSAPLGGFSGANVLTF.

This clonotype was counted at least ten times. This chain's CDR3 is CASSPYGGIYNEQFF. DNA for the CDR3: TGTGCCAGCTCACCGTACGGGGGAATCTACAATGAGCAGTTCTTC. This sequence joins TRBV18 and TRBJ2-1; the D gene is possibly TRBD2 (6 bases). Trimming shortened V by 3 bases and J by 3 bases, and 12 bases separated the two germline ends. There are 15 residues in the CDR3. CDR1 KGHSH and CDR2 LQKENI come from the germline V gene.

This clonotype was observed a few times. The chain links TRBV20-1 to TRBJ1-6, with D uncertain. The CDR3 covers 14 residues. Trimming pared 2 bases from V and 6 bases from J, leaving 11 bases between. Germline CDR1 and CDR2: DFQATT and SNEGSKA (reference sequence). CDR3 protein: CSARPPLGNSPLHF. CDR3 bases: TGCAGTGCTAGACCGCCGTTGGGTAATTCACCCCTCCACTTT.

This clonotype was recorded many times. The rearrangement joins TRBV20-1 to TRBJ1-4, with D tentatively TRBD1 (5 bases). Trimming removed 3 bases at V and 0 bases at J, with 14 bases between. This CDR3 is built from 16 residues. CDR1 DFQATT and CDR2 SNEGSKA come from the germline V gene (reference sequence). CDR3 in DNA: TGCAGTGCTAGTGGTGGCAGGGACGCAACTAATGAAAAACTGTTTTTT. Its translation is CSASGGRDATNEKLFF.

This clonotype was seen at least ten times. The V gene is TRBV20-1, the J gene TRBJ2-1, with unresolved D. Germline V gives CDR1 DFQATT, CDR2 SNEGSKA (reference sequence). V was cut by 6 bases and J by 8 bases, with 11 bases left in between. CDR3 length: 11 amino acids. CDR3 region: CSATRRDEQFF. The DNA of the CDR3 is TGCAGTGCAACAAGGAGAGATGAGCAGTTCTTC.

This chain connects TRBV7-9 to TRBJ2-4, with 14 bases matching TRBD2. The length of the CDR3 is 18 residues. With 2 bases clipped from V and 6 bases from J, the junction kept 9 bases outside the gene matches. CDR1 SEHNR and CDR2 FQNEAQ come from the germline V gene (reference sequence). CDR3 sequence (DNA): TGTGCCAGCAGCTTATCGGTGGGGACTAGCGGGGGCCGAAACATTCAGTACTTC. It is translated as CASSLSVGTSGGRNIQYF.

The chain uses TRBV12-3 or TRBV12-4 and TRBJ1-1; 7 bases match TRBD1. This CDR3 contains 14 residues. V was clipped by 1 base and J by 4 bases; unmatched bases: 3. CDR3 sequence: CASSLEGAGTEAFF. The CDR3 DNA follows: TGTGCCAGCAGTTTAGAGGGGGCTGGCACTGAAGCTTTCTTT.

There are many counts of this clonotype. The chain couples TRBV5-1 to TRBJ2-6; no clear D. The CDR3 runs 15 residues. Germline V gives CDR1 SGHRS, CDR2 YFSETQ. Trimming stripped 1 base from V and 2 bases from J, with 7 bases between. The CDR3 here is CASSLRQTGANVLTF. CDR3 coding DNA: TGCGCCAGCAGCTTGCGGCAGACTGGGGCCAACGTCCTGACTTTC.

This clonotype was recorded many times. J is TRBJ2-7 and V is TRBV6-1; no definite D call. V was trimmed by 6 bases and J by 4 bases, leaving 19 bases between them. CDR3 length: 15 residues. CDR1 is MNHNS and CDR2 is SASEGT in the germline V gene. This CDR3 is CASSETTPVGYEQYF. CDR3 nucleotide sequence: TGTGCCAGCAGCGAGACGACACCGGTGGGGTACGAGCAGTACTTC.

This chain links TRBV9 with TRBJ2-7; 7 bases are shared with TRBD1. Germline lookup yields CDR1 SGDLS and CDR2 YYNGEE. V shed 5 bases and J 6 bases; nucleotides not matched to a gene: 11. The CDR3 sequence is 14 residues long. CDR3 sequence: CASSAGTVGFEQYF. In nucleotides, the CDR3 is TGTGCCAGCAGTGCCGGGACAGTGGGCTTCGAGCAGTACTTC.

The sample holds many counts of this clonotype. The chain uses TRBV7-2 and TRBJ2-2; 7 nucleotides line up with TRBD2. From germline, CDR1 is SGHTA and CDR2 FQGNSA. Trimming removed 1 base from V and 5 bases from J; junction bases left unmatched: 4. The CDR3 runs to 15 residues. The CDR3 sequence: CASSLGAGRTGELFF. Here the CDR3 DNA reads TGTGCCAGCAGCTTAGGGGCCGGGAGGACCGGGGAGCTGTTTTTT.

This clonotype came up a few times. This likely comes from a read error, as the CDR3 has no conserved phenylalanine or tryptophan at its end. The genes are TRBV7-2 and TRBJ1-5; D may be TRBD1 (5 bases). CDR1 and CDR2 from the germline V gene are SGHTA and FQGNSA. The V gene lost 5 bases and the J gene lost 7 bases, with 12 bases spanning the gap. This CDR3 is 13 amino acids long. CDR3 coding DNA: TGTGCCAGCAGCACGGGGACCAACCAGCCCCAGCATCTT. Its translation is CASSTGTNQPQHL.

This clonotype was detected ten times or more. This rearrangement joins TRBV12-3 or TRBV12-4 to TRBJ2-6; no clear D gene. The CDR3 covers 15 residues. Deletions cut 2 bases from V and 0 bases from J, with 5 bases between. The DNA of the CDR3 is TGTGCCAGCAGTTTATCAGCCTCTGGGGCCAACGTCCTGACTTTC. Its translation is CASSLSASGANVLTF.

This clonotype was seen ten or more times. The chain links TRBV2 to TRBJ1-2, with TRBD1 matching over 10 bases. The CDR3 consists of 15 residues. Trimming removed 1 base from V and 6 bases from J; junction bases left unmatched: 5. The germline V gene has CDR1 SNHLY and CDR2 FYNNEI. CDR3 in DNA: TGTGCCAGCAGTGAAGGGCCGGGACAGGGGAATGGCTACACCTTC. It specifies CASSEGPGQGNGYTF.

The gene calls are TRBV29-1 and TRBJ2-1; 8 positions agree with TRBD2. The CDR3 has 16 residues. The germline V gene has CDR1 SQVTM and CDR2 ANQGSEA. The V and J ends lost 1 base and 3 bases, in that order; junction bases with no gene match: 8. Here the CDR3 DNA reads TGCAGCGTTGAAGCTAGCGGGCCAAGTTTCTACAATGAGCAGTTCTTC. It is translated as CSVEASGPSFYNEQFF.